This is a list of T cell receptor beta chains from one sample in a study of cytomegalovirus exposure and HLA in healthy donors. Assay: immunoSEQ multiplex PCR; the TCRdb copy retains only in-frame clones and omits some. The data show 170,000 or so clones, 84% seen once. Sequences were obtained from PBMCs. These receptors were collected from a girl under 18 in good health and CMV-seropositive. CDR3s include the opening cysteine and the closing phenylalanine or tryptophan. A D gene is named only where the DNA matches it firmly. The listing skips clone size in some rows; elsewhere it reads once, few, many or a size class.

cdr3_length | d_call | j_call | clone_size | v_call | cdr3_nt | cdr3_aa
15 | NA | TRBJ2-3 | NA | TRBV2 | TGTGCCAGCACCAATAGACCTAGACCCCCAGATACGCAGTATTTT | CASTNRPRPPDTQYF
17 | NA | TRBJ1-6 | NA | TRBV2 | TGTGCCAGCAGTGAAGCTGTCAGGGCCGACTATAATTCACCCCTCCACTTT | CASSEAVRADYNSPLHF
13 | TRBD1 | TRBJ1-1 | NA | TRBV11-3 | TGTGCCAGCAGCTGGACAGGGGAGTCTGAAGCTTTCTTT | CASSWTGESEAFF
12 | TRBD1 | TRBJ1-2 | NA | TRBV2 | TGTGCCAGCAATGCGGACAGGGCGGGCTACACCTTC | CASNADRAGYTF
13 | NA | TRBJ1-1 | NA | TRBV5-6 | TGTGCCAGCAGCTCAGGGGTAAACACTGAAGCTTTCTTT | CASSSGVNTEAFF
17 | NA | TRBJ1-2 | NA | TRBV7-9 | TGTGCCAGCAGCTTAGCCCTTACGCAGGGTTCAGACTATGGCTACACCTTC | CASSLALTQGSDYGYTF
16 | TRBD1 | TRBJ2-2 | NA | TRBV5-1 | TGCGCCAGCAGCCCGACAGGGAAAGCGAACACCGGGGAGCTGTTTTTT | CASSPTGKANTGELFF
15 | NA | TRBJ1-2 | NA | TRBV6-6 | TGTGCCAGCAGTTACCAGGGCCTTCTTTCCTATGGCTACACCTTC | CASSYQGLLSYGYTF
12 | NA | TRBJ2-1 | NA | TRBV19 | TGTGCCAGTAGTCCCCCACGCGATGAGCAGTTCTTC | CASSPPRDEQFF
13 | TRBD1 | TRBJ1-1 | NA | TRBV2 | TGTGCCAGCAGGCGACAGGGGAACACTGAAGCTTTCTTT | CASRRQGNTEAFF
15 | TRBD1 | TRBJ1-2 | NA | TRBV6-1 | TGTGCCAGCAGTGAAGGTGGACAGGGACCCTATGGCTACACCTTC | CASSEGGQGPYGYTF
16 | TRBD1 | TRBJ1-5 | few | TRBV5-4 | TGTGCCAGCAGCTTGGTAGGGACAGGGATCAATCAGCCCCAGCATTTT | CASSLVGTGINQPQHF
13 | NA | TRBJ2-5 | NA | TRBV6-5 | TGTGCCAGCACCCAAGTCGGGGGAGAGACCCAGTACTTC | CASTQVGGETQYF
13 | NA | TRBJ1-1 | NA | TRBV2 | TGTGCCAGCAGCAACCAGGGGCTTGCTGAAGCTTTCTTT | CASSNQGLAEAFF
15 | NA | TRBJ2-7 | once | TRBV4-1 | TGCGCCAGCAGCCAAGATACCAGGGGTTGGTACGAGCAGCACTTC | CASSQDTRGWYEQHF
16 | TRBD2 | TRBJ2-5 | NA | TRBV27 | TGTGCCAGCAGTCTCAGGACTAGCGGATACCAAGAGACCCAGTACTTC | CASSLRTSGYQETQYF
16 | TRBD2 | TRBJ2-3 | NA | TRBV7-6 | TGTGCCAGCAGCTTTAGGTTCACTAGCGGGGCGGATACGCAGTATTTT | CASSFRFTSGADTQYF
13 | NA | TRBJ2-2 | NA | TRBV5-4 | TGTGCCAGCAGCTTGCAGGGGCAGGGGGAGCTGTTTTTT | CASSLQGQGELFF
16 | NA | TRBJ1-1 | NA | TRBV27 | TGTGCCAGCAGTTTATCCCGGACAGTCCGGAACACTGAAGCTTTCTTT | CASSLSRTVRNTEAFF
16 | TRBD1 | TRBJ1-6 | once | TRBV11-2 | TGTGCCAGCAGCTTAATTAGGACAGGGTATAATTCACCCCTCCACTTT | CASSLIRTGYNSPLHF
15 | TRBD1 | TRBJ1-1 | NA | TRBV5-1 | TGCGCCAGCAGCGGGACAGGGGCAGTGAGAACTGAAGCTTTCTTT | CASSGTGAVRTEAFF
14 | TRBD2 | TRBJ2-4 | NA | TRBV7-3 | TGTGCCAGCAGCCCGGGGGGGGCCCAAAACATTCAGTACTTC | CASSPGGAQNIQYF
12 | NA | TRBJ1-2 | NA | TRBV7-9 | TGTGCCAGCAGCTTAGGAGGAGTCTATTACACCTTC | CASSLGGVYYTF
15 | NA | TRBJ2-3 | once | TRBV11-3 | TGTGCCAGCAGCTTAGATGGGGCTGGGGCAGATACGCAGTATTTT | CASSLDGAGADTQYF
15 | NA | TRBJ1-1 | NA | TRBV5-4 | TGTGCCAGCAGACTGGACGGACTGATGAACACTGAAGCTTTCTTT | CASRLDGLMNTEAFF
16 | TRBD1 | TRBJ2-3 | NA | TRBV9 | TGTGCCAGCAGCCTCCGGCCGGACAGGATCACAGATACGCAGTATTTT | CASSLRPDRITDTQYF